The 4 T cell receptor beta chains presented below share a single source sample, sequenced in a study of T cell responses to AZD1222 COVID-19 vaccine. The method was immunoSEQ multiplex PCR; TCRdb's version includes in-frame clones alone and lacks a portion of them. The sample includes about 130,000 clones, about 82% of them seen just once. The input for sequencing was peripheral blood, taken 28 days after the second dose of the MenACWY control vaccine. These receptors all come from an adult who received the MenACWY meningococcal vaccine as a control.

The gene calls are TRBV7-8 and TRBJ2-3; D may match TRBD1 or TRBD2 (6 bases each). V was pared by 1 base and J by 3 bases, with 17 bases between. CDR1 is SGHVS and CDR2 is FQNEAQ in the germline V gene. The CDR3 extends over 17 amino acids. Here the CDR3 DNA reads TGTGCCAGCAGCTTAGGGGGGCCGGGGGCAATGACAGATACGCAGTATTTT. It encodes CASSLGGPGAMTDTQYF.

This chain uses TRBV5-4 with TRBJ1-5, with TRBD1 as a possible D gene (6 bases). The germline V gene encodes CDR1 SGHNT and CDR2 YYREEE (reference sequence). CDR3 length equals 17 residues. V was shortened by 1 base and J by 1 base, with 15 bases between the two germline ends. The DNA for the CDR3 is TGTGCCAGCAGCTTGTACCCAGGGGTAAACAGCAATCAGCCCCAGCATTTT. Protein: CASSLYPGVNSNQPQHF.

CDR3 coding DNA: TGCGCCAGCAGCTTGGGGGCAGCGTATGGCTACACCTTC. It encodes CASSLGAAYGYTF. The rearrangement joins TRBV5-1 to TRBJ1-2; D ambiguous. The V gene lost 0 bases and the J gene lost 5 bases, with 8 bases spanning the gap. CDR3 size: 13 residues. Germline V gene data show CDR1 as SGHRS and CDR2 as YFSETQ.

The V gene is TRBV11-1, the J gene TRBJ2-1, with no clear D. The V gene's germline CDR1 is SGHAT and CDR2 FQDESV (reference sequence). The CDR3 sequence is 13 residues long. Trimming removed 3 bases at V and 8 bases at J, with 11 bases between. Here the CDR3 reads CASSFSRLDEQFF. The DNA for the CDR3 is TGTGCCAGCAGCTTTTCGCGACTTGATGAGCAGTTCTTC. Together with reference TRBV11-1 and TRBJ2-1, the CDR3 gives the full variable domain: EAEVAQSPRYKITEKSQAVAFWCDPISGHATLYWYRQILGQGPELLVQFQDESVVDDSQLPKDRFSAERLKGVDSTLKIQPAELGDSAMYLCASSFSRLDEQFFGPGTRLTVL.